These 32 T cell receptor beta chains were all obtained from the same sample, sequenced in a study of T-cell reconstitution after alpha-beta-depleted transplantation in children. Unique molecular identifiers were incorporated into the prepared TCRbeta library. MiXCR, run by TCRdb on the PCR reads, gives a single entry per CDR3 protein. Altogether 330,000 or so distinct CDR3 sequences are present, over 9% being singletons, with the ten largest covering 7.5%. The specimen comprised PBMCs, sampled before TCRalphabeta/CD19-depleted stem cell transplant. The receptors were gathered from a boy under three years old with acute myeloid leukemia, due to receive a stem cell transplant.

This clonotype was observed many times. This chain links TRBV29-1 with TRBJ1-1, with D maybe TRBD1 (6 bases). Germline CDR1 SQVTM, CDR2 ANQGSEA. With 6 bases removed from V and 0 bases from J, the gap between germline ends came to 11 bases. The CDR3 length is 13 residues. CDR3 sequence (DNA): TGCAGCGTGCAGGGGCCGATGAACACTGAAGCTTTCTTT. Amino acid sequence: CSVQGPMNTEAFF.

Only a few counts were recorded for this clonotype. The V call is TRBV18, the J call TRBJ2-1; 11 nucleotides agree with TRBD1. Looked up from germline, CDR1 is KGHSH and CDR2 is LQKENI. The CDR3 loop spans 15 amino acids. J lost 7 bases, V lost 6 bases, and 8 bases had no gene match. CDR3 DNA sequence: TGTGCCAGCTCCCCCACACGGGACAGGGGGAATGAGCAGTTCTTC. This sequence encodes CASSPTRDRGNEQFF.

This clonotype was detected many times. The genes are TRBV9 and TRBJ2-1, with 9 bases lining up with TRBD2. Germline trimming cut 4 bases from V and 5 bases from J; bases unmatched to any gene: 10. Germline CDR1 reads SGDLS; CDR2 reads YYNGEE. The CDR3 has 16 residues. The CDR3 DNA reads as TGTGCCAGCAGCCCAAACTTAGCGGGGGCCGACAATGAGCAGTTCTTC. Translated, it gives CASSPNLAGADNEQFF.

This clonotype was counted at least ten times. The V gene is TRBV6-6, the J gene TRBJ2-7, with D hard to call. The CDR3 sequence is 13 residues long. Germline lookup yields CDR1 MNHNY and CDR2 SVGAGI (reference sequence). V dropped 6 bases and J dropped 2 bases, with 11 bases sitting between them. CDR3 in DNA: TGTGCCAGCAGCAACCTCCCCGCCTACGAGCAGTACTTC. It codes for CASSNLPAYEQYF.

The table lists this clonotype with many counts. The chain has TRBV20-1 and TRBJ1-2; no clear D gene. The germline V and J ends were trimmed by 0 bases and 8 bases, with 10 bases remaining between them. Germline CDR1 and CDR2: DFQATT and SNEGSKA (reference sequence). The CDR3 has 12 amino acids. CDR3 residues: CSAREAGWGYTF. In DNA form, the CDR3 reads TGCAGTGCTAGAGAAGCGGGTTGGGGCTACACCTTC.

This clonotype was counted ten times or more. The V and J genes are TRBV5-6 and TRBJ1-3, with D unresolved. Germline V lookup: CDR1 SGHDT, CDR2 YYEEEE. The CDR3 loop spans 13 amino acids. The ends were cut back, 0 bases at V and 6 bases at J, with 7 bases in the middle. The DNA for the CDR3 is TGTGCCAGCAGCTTGGGACACCAAAACACCATATATTTT. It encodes CASSLGHQNTIYF.

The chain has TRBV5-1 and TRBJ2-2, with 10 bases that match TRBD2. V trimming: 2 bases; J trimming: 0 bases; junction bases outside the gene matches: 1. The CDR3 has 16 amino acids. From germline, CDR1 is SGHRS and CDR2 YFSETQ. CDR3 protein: CASSFGLAANTGELFF. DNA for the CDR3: TGCGCCAGCAGCTTCGGACTAGCGGCGAACACCGGGGAGCTGTTTTTT.

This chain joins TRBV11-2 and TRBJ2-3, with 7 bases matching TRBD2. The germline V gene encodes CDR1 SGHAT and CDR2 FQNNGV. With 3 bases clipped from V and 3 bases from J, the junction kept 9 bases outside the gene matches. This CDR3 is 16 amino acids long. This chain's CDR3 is CASSLGLPWITDTQYF. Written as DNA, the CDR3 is TGTGCCAGCAGCTTGGGACTACCGTGGATAACAGATACGCAGTATTTT.

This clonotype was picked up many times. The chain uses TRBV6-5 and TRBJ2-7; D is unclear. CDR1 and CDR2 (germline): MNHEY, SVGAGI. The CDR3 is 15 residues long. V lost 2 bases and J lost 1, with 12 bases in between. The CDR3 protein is CASSYRGPLSYEQYF. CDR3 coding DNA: TGTGCCAGCAGTTACCGAGGCCCTCTGTCCTACGAGCAGTACTTC.

For the CDR3, the DNA is TGTGCCAGCAGCTTGGGGAGGAGGTACGAGCAGTACTTC. It translates to CASSLGRRYEQYF. This chain connects TRBV5-4 to TRBJ2-7; D possibly corresponds to TRBD2 (5 bases). The germline V gene encodes CDR1 SGHNT and CDR2 YYREEE (reference sequence). This CDR3 comprises 13 residues. V was shortened by 0 bases and J by 4 bases, with 8 bases between the two germline ends.

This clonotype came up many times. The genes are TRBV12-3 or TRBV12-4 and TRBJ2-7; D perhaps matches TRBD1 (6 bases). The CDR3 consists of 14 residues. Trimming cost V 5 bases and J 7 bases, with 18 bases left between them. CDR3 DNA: TGTGCCAGCAGTACAGGGACGCTGTTAGGAGAGCAGTACTTC. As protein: CASSTGTLLGEQYF.

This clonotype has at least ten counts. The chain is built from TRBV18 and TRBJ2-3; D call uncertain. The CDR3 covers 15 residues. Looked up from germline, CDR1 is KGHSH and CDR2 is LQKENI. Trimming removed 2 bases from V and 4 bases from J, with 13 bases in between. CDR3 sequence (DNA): TGTGCCAGCTCACCATACGCTAAGCTTGCAGATACGCAGTATTTT. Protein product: CASSPYAKLADTQYF.

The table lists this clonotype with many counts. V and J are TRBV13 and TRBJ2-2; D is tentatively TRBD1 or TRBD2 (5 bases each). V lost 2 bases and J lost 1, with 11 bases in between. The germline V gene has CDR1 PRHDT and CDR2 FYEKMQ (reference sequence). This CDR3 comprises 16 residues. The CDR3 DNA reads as TGTGCCAGCAGCTTACGGGGCGAAGGGAACACCGGGGAGCTGTTTTTT. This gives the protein CASSLRGEGNTGELFF.

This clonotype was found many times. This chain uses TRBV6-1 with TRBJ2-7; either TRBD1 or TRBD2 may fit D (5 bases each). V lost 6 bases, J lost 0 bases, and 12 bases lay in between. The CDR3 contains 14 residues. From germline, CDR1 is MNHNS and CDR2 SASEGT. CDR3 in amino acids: CASRTGTDSYEQYF. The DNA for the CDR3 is TGTGCCAGCAGAACCGGGACGGACTCCTACGAGCAGTACTTC.

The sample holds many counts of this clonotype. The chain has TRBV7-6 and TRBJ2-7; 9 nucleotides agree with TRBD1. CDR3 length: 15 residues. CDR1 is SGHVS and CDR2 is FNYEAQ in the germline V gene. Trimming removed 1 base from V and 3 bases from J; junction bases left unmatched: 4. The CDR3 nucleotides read TGTGCCAGCAGCTTAGAGACAGGGGGAGTCTACGAGCAGTACTTC. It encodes CASSLETGGVYEQYF. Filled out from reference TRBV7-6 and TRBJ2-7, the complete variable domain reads GAGVSQSPRYKVTKRGQDVALRCDPISGHVSLYWYRQALGQGPEFLTYFNYEAQQDKSGLPNDRFSAERPEGSISTLTIQRTEQRDSAMYRCASSLETGGVYEQYFGPGTRLTVT.

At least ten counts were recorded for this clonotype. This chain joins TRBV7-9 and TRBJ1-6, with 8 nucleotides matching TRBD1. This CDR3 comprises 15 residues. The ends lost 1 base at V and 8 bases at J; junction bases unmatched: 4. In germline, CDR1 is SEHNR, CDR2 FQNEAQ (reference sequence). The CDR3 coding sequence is TGTGCCAGCAGCTTAGGACAGGGGTCGTATTCACCCCTCCACTTT. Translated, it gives CASSLGQGSYSPLHF.

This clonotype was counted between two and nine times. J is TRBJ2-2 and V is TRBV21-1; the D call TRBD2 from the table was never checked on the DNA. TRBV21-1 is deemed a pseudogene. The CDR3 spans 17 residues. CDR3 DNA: TGTGCCAGCAGCAAAGAAACTAGCGGGACCTCCACCGGGGAGCTGTTTTTT. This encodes CASSKETSGTSTGELFF.

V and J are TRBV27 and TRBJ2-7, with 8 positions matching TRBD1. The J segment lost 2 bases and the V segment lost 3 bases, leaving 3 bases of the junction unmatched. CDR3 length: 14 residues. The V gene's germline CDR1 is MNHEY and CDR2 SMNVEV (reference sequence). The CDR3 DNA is TGTGCCAGCAGTTTGCACAGGGGGGCCTACGAGCAGTACTTC. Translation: CASSLHRGAYEQYF.

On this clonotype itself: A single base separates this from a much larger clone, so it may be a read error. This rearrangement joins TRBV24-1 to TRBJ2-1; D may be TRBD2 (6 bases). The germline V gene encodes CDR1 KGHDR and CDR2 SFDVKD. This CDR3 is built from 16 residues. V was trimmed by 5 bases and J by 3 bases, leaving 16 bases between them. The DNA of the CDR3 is TGTGCCACCAGTGTCAGAGGGACTCACTGCTACAATGAGCAGTTCTTC. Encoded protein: CATSVRGTHCYNEQFF.

CDR3 loop: CASSSTGTNEQYF. CDR3 coding DNA: TGTGCCAGCAGTTCTACGGGTACAAACGAGCAGTACTTC. V gene TRBV6-5 combines with J gene TRBJ2-7, with no clear D. The CDR3 totals 13 residues. Germline V gene data show CDR1 as MNHEY and CDR2 as SVGAGI. The V gene lost 4 bases and the J gene lost 5 bases, with 12 bases spanning the gap.

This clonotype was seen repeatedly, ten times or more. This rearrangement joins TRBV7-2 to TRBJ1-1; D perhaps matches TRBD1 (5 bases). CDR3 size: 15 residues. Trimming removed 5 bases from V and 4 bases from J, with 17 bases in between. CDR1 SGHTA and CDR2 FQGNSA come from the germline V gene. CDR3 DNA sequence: TGTGCCAGCAGCCCTAAGACAGAAAAGGGCACTGAAGCTTTCTTT. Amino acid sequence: CASSPKTEKGTEAFF.

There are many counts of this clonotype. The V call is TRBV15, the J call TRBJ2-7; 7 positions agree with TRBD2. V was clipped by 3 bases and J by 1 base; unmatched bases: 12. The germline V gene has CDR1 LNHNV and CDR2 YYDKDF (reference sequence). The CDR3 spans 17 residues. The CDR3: CATSRASGQGGSYEQYF. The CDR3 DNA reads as TGTGCCACCAGCAGGGCCTCCGGGCAGGGAGGGTCCTACGAGCAGTACTTC. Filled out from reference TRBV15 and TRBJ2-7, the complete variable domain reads DAMVIQNPRYQVTQFGKPVTLSCSQTLNHNVMYWYQQKSSQAPKLLFHYYDKDFNNEADTPDNFQSRRPNTSFCFLDIRSPGLGDTAMYLCATSRASGQGGSYEQYFGPGTRLTVT.

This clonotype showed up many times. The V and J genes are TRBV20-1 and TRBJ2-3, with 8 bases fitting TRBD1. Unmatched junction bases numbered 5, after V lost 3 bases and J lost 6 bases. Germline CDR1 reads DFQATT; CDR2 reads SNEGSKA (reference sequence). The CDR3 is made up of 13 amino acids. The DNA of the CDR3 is TGCAGTGCTAGGTCAGGGGGCCCCGATACGCAGTATTTT. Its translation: CSARSGGPDTQYF.

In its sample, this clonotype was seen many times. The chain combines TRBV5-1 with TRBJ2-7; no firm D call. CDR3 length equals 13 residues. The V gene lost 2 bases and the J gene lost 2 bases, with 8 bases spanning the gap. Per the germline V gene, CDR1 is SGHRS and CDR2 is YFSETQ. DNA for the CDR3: TGCGCCAGCAGCTTCAGAGCCACCTACGAGCAGTACTTC. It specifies CASSFRATYEQYF.

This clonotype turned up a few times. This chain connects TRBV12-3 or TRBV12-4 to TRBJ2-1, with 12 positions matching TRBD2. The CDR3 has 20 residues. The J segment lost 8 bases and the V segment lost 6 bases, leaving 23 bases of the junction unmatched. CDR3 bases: TGTGCCAGCAGGGGACGTCAGGATGGGGCTAGCGGGGGGGCTTGGTATGAGCAGTTCTTC. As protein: CASRGRQDGASGGAWYEQFF.

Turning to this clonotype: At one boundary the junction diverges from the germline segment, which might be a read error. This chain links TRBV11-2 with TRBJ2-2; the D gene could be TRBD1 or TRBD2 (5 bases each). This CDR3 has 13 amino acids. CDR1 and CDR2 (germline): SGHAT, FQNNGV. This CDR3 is CASSPGLAGDLFF. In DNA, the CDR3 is TGTGCCAGCAGTCCAGGGTTGGCCGGGGACCTGTTTTTT.

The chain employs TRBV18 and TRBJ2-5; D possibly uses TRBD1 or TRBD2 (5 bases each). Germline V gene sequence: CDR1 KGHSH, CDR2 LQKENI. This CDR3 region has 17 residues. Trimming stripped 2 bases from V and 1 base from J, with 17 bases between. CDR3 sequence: CASSPNLGDLRQETQYF. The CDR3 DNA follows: TGTGCCAGCTCACCAAATTTGGGGGACCTCCGCCAAGAGACCCAGTACTTC.

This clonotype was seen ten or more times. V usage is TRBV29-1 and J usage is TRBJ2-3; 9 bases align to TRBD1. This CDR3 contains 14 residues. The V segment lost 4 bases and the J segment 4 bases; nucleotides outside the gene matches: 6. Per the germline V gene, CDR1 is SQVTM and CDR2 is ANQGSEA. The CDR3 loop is CSVAGTGSSDTQYF. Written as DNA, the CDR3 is TGCAGCGTTGCGGGGACAGGGAGTTCAGATACGCAGTATTTT.

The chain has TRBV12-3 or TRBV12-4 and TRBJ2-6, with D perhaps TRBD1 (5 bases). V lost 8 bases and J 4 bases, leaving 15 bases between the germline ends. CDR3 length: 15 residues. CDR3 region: CASSTQGTGANVLTF. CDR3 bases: TGTGCCAGCTCTACCCAGGGAACAGGGGCCAACGTCCTGACTTTC.

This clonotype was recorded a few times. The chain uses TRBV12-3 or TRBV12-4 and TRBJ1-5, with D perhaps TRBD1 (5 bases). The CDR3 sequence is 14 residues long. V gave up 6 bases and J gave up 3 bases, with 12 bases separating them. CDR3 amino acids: CASSLGLINQPQHF. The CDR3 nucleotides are TGTGCCAGCAGCCTGGGACTGATCAATCAGCCCCAGCATTTT.

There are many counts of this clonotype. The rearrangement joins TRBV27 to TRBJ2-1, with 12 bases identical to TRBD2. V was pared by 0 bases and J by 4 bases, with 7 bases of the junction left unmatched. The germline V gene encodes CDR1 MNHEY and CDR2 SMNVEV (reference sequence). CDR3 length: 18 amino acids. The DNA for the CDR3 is TGTGCCAGCAGTTTATCGTCTAGCGGGAGGGCCGGGTACAATGAGCAGTTCTTC. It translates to CASSLSSSGRAGYNEQFF.

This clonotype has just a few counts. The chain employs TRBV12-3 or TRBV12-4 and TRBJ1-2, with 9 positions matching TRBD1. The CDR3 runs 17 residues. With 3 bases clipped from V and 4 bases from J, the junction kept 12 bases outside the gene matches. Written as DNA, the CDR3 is TGTGCCAGCAGTTTTGGGGAGGGACAGGGAAGGTTCTATGGCTACACCTTC. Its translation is CASSFGEGQGRFYGYTF.